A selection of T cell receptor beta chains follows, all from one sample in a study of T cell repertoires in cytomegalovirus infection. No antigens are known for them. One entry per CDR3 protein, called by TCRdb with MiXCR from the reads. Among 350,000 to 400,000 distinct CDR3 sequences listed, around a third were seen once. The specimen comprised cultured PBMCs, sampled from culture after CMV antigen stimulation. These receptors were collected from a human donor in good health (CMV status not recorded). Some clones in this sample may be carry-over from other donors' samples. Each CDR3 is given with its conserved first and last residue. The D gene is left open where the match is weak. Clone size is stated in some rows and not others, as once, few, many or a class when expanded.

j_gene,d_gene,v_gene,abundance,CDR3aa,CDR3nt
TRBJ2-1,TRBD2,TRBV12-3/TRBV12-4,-,CASSLTGLAGYNEQFF,TGTGCCAGCAGTTTAACGGGACTAGCGGGATACAATGAGCAGTTCTTC
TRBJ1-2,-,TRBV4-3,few,CASSGVGEEQNTF,TGCGCCAGCAGCGGGGTTGGGGAGGAGCAGAACACCTTC
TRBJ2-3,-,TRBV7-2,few,CASSLVTVGDTQYF,TGTGCCAGCAGCTTAGTGACCGTCGGGGATACGCAGTATTTT
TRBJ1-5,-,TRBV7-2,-,CASSLNPGGEAQHF,TGTGCCAGCAGCTTAAATCCGGGCGGGGAAGCCCAGCATTTT
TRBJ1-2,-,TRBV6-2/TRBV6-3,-,CASRTIEREPDGYTF,TGTGCCAGCAGGACAATTGAACGAGAACCGGATGGCTACACCTTC
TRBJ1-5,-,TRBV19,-,CASSMPPGGGNQPQHF,TGTGCCAGTAGTATGCCCCCCGGGGGCGGCAATCAGCCCCAGCATTTT
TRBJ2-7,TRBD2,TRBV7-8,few,CASSLWPSGMISYEQYF,TGTGCCAGCAGCTTATGGCCTAGCGGGATGATCTCCTACGAGCAGTACTTC
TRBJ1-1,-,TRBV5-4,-,CASSLEAGMNTEAFF,TGTGCCAGCAGCTTGGAGGCAGGGATGAACACTGAAGCTTTCTTT
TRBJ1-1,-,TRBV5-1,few,CASSQGSTVNTEAFF,TGCGCCAGCAGCCAGGGCTCGACGGTTAACACTGAAGCTTTCTTT
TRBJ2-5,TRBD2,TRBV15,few,CATRGAGLAGQETQYF,TGTGCCACCAGAGGAGCGGGGCTAGCGGGACAAGAGACCCAGTACTTC
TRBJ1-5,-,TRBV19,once,CASSIQSRQPQHF,TGTGCCAGTAGTATCCAAAGTCGACAGCCCCAGCATTTT
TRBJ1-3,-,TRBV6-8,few,CASSYSIGGNSGNTIYF,TGTGCCAGCAGTTACTCGATCGGGGGGAACTCTGGAAACACCATATATTTT
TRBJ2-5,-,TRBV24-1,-,CATSALGETQYF,TGTGCCACCAGTGCTTTGGGGGAGACCCAGTACTTC
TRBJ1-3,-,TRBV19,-,CASSTGQPNGNTIYF,TGTGCCAGTAGTACCGGACAGCCGAACGGGAACACCATATATTTT
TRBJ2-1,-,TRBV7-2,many,CASSLVESREQFF,TGTGCCAGCAGCTTAGTGGAGTCCCGTGAGCAGTTCTTC
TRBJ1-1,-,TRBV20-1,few,CSARGVNTEAFF,TGCAGTGCTAGAGGAGTGAACACTGAAGCTTTCTTT
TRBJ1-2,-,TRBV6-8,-,CASSYGGTAYGYTF,TGTGCCAGCAGTTACGGCGGGACGGCCTATGGCTACACCTTC
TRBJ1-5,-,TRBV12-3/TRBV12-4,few,CASMRSNQPQHF,TGTGCCAGCATGCGGAGCAATCAGCCCCAGCATTTT
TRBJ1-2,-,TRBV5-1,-,CASSDDGQPKYGYTF,TGCGCCAGCAGTGATGATGGACAGCCCAAATATGGCTACACCTTC
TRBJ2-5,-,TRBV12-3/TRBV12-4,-,CASSLLGVGQETQYF,TGTGCCAGCAGCCTCCTGGGGGTGGGTCAAGAGACCCAGTACTTC
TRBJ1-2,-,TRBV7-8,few,CASTENGGYYGYTF,TGTGCCAGCACCGAGAACGGGGGTTACTATGGCTACACCTTC
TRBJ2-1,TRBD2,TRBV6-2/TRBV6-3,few,CASSTRLAGLSSYNEQFF,TGTGCCAGCAGTACCCGACTAGCGGGGCTAAGCTCCTACAATGAGCAGTTCTTC